This T cell receptor beta chain appears in the sequencing data of a study of response to subunit inactivated influenza vaccine. From the RT-PCR reads, TCRdb called clonotypes with MiXCR, one entry per CDR3 protein. The sample includes under 950,000 distinct CDR3 sequences, 21% of them seen just once. CDR3 length: 17 amino acids. Germline trimming cut 2 bases from V and 6 bases from J; bases unmatched to any gene: 10. Germline CDR1 and CDR2: SGHTA and FQGTGA. This clonotype occurred a few times. Antigen specificity is unknown. Study-level findings and limits: A suggestion made by the authors is that each seasonal influenza vaccination recruits few new T cells.

J is TRBJ2-1 and V is TRBV7-3, with 10 bases fitting TRBD2. Here the sequenced sample was PBMCs from blood, taken roughly 5 days after vaccination. This clonotype originated in a man in his forties or fifties who received an inactivated influenza vaccine. CDR3: CASSLQPSGSSGNEQFF. CDR3 nucleotides: TGTGCCAGCAGCTTACAGCCTAGCGGGAGTTCGGGCAATGAGCAGTTCTTC.